This T cell receptor (beta chain) originates from a study of metastatic and nonmetastatic thyroid tumors. The germline CDR1 and CDR2 sequences are MRHNA and SNTAGT. CDR3 length equals 14 residues. Losses at the gene ends were 5 bases for V and 7 bases for J; bases not matched to a gene: 5. Ahead of thyroid surgery, no patient had received treatment of any kind. TCRdb ran MiXCR on the PCR reads. The table has 4,700 or so clones, 23% seen once. This chain uses TRBV6-4 with TRBJ1-6; 7 bases are shared with TRBD1. The sequenced material came from tumor tissue. This TCR came from a male donor with papillary thyroid cancer or a benign thyroid nodule (not recorded which). Some clones in this sample may be carry-over from other donors' samples. The CDR3, as DNA: TGTGCCAGCAGTCATGGGACAGTAAATTCACCCCTCCACTTT. Its protein product is CASSHGTVNSPLHF.